The 29 T cell receptor beta chains below all came from one sample that was sequenced in a study of OX40 agonist ivuxolimab in advanced cancers. Sequencing used immunoSEQ multiplex PCR; TCRdb keeps in-frame clones, though not all of them. The sample has fewer than 90,000 clones; roughly 91% are singletons. Material: CD4+ or CD8+ T cells sorted from blood, obtained in a trial of the OX40 agonist ivuxolimab. The receptors were sampled from an adult with an advanced solid tumor such as melanoma, head and neck, liver or kidney cancer.

The chain combines TRBV7-2 with TRBJ2-3; 7 nucleotides agree with TRBD2. The trim removed 2 bases at V and 3 bases at J, leaving 5 bases unmatched. The germline V gene has CDR1 SGHTA and CDR2 FQGNSA. The CDR3 runs to 15 residues. CDR3 in amino acids: CASSLMGGRTDTQYF. DNA of the CDR3: TGTGCCAGCAGCTTAATGGGGGGGAGGACAGATACGCAGTATTTT.

V gene TRBV2 combines with J gene TRBJ2-7, with D possibly matching TRBD1 (7 bases). Germline V CDR1 and CDR2: SNHLY, FYNNEI. The CDR3 extends over 14 amino acids. The V end lost 6 bases, the J end lost 0 bases, and 12 bases lay between the germline ends. The CDR3 DNA reads as TGTGCCAGCAGCAGGGGGGCAGACTCCTACGAGCAGTACTTC. Its translation is CASSRGADSYEQYF.

The V and J genes are TRBV19 and TRBJ1-2, with D possibly being TRBD1 (5 bases). The CDR3 has 18 residues. Germline CDR1 LNHDA, CDR2 SQIVND (reference sequence). V dropped 4 bases and J dropped 3 bases, with 24 bases sitting between them. CDR3 in amino acids: CASSTPNPGRATDYGYTF. CDR3 coding DNA: TGTGCCAGTAGTACCCCTAACCCGGGACGAGCGACGGACTATGGCTACACCTTC.

This chain connects TRBV5-6 to TRBJ2-5; 10 bases align to TRBD1. The CDR3 is 17 amino acids. After removal of 4 bases from V and 1 base from J, the junction contained 10 bases not matched to a gene. Germline loops: CDR1 SGHDT, CDR2 YYEEEE. The CDR3 DNA follows: TGTGCCAGCAGCGCCTTGTCGGGACAGGGGCCCCAAGAGACCCAGTACTTC. As protein: CASSALSGQGPQETQYF.

V and J are TRBV9 and TRBJ1-4; D is uncertain. The CDR3 is 16 residues long. Germline assignment: CDR1 SGDLS and CDR2 YYNGEE. Trimming shortened V by 4 bases and J by 0 bases, and 13 bases separated the two germline ends. The CDR3 loop is CASSLGIGPTNEKLFF. DNA for the CDR3: TGTGCCAGCAGCTTAGGAATCGGACCAACTAATGAAAAACTGTTTTTT.

The sample holds one count of this clone. The chain is built from TRBV5-4 and TRBJ2-5, with D perhaps matching TRBD2 (5 bases). Germline V gene lookup returns CDR1 SGHNT and CDR2 YYREEE (reference sequence). V gave up 0 bases and J gave up 1 base, with 10 bases separating them. The CDR3 length is 15 residues. The DNA of the CDR3 is TGTGCCAGCAGCTTGGCCGGCGGGCTCCAAGAGACCCAGTACTTC. As protein: CASSLAGGLQETQYF. Complete variable domain (other parts from reference TRBV5-4 and TRBJ2-5): ETGVTQSPTHLIKTRGQQVTLRCSSQSGHNTVSWYQQALGQGPQFIFQYYREEENGRGNFPPRFSGLQFPNYSSELNVNALELDDSALYLCASSLAGGLQETQYFGPGTRLLVL.

The rearrangement uses TRBV7-9 and TRBJ1-5, with 8 bases lining up with TRBD1. The CDR3 runs to 15 residues. The V and J ends lost 5 bases and 7 bases, in that order; junction bases with no gene match: 10. Looked up from germline, CDR1 is SEHNR and CDR2 is FQNEAQ (reference sequence). The CDR3 sequence: CASSPWLDRDQPQHF. DNA for the CDR3: TGTGCCAGCAGCCCATGGTTGGACAGGGACCAGCCCCAGCATTTT.

This clone has just one count. V gene TRBV12-1 combines with J gene TRBJ2-2; TRBD1 is the table's D call and was not checked against the DNA. TRBV12-1 is deemed a pseudogene. This CDR3 is 15 amino acids long. For the CDR3, the DNA is TGTGCCAGCAGCTCCCCGGGACAGCCCACCGGGGAGCTGTTTTTT. Translating gives CASSSPGQPTGELFF.

This chain joins TRBV5-1 and TRBJ2-3; 7 nucleotides agree with TRBD2. The germline V gene encodes CDR1 SGHRS and CDR2 YFSETQ. V lost 0 bases to trimming and J lost 2 bases; unmatched junction nucleotides: 6. The CDR3 is 16 residues long. CDR3 sequence (DNA): TGCGCCAGCAGCTTGGCCGCGACTAGCATCACAGATACGCAGTATTTT. Encoded protein: CASSLAATSITDTQYF.

V gene TRBV5-5 combines with J gene TRBJ2-5; D remains unclear. With 5 bases removed from V and 4 bases from J, the gap between germline ends came to 9 bases. The CDR3 runs 12 residues. Germline-derived CDR1 and CDR2 are SGHKS and YYEKEE (reference sequence). The chain's CDR3 is CASSSGVETQYF. The CDR3 region has the DNA TGTGCCAGCAGTTCTGGGGTAGAGACCCAGTACTTC.

This clone was observed a single time. This chain links TRBV10-3 with TRBJ2-3, with D perhaps matching TRBD1 (5 bases). From germline, CDR1 is ENHRY and CDR2 SYGVKD. Trimming removed 3 bases from V and 3 bases from J, with 13 bases in between. The CDR3 runs 15 residues. This CDR3 reads CAISDGALGTDTQYF. In nucleotides, the CDR3 is TGTGCCATCAGTGATGGGGCACTGGGAACAGATACGCAGTATTTT.

A remark on this clone: The junction departs from the called germline gene at one end, perhaps through a read error. V is TRBV5-4 and J is TRBJ2-1; TRBD2 agrees at 8 bases. The CDR3 spans 17 residues. Germline V gene data show CDR1 as SGHNT and CDR2 as YYREEE (reference sequence). The CDR3 nucleotides read TGTGCCGGCAGCGGGGCAATGAGTGGACTAGCCCCCCATGAGCAGTTCTTC. It encodes CAGSGAMSGLAPHEQFF. The full variable domain, in which reference TRBV5-4 and TRBJ2-1 provide the parts outside the CDR3, is ETGVTQSPTHLIKTRGQQVTLRCSSQSGHNTVSWYQQALGQGPQFIFQYYREEENGRGNFPPRFSGLQFPNYSSELNVNALELDDSALYLCAGSGAMSGLAPHEQFFGPGTRLTVL.

The rearrangement links TRBV5-4 to TRBJ1-1; a possible D gene is TRBD1 (5 bases). Germline lookup yields CDR1 SGHNT and CDR2 YYREEE (reference sequence). Trimming stripped 0 bases from V and 3 bases from J, with 12 bases between. The CDR3 runs 15 residues. The CDR3 sequence is CASSLGAGAYTEAFF. The CDR3 bases are TGTGCCAGCAGCTTGGGGGCCGGGGCGTACACTGAAGCTTTCTTT.

The chain is built from TRBV5-1 and TRBJ2-1; 10 nucleotides agree with TRBD2. V was pared by 4 bases and J by 6 bases, with 13 bases of the junction left unmatched. This CDR3 region has 17 residues. CDR1 and CDR2 (germline): SGHRS, YFSETQ. The CDR3 nucleotides are TGCGCCAGCAGCCTACGGCCTCTAGCGGGAGCTGCCAATGAGCAGTTCTTC. Protein: CASSLRPLAGAANEQFF.

The rearrangement uses TRBV15 and TRBJ2-5; D may match TRBD1 or TRBD2 (7 bases each). V was pared by 5 bases and J by 2 bases, with 15 bases between. Germline lookup yields CDR1 LNHNV and CDR2 YYDKDF (reference sequence). The CDR3 sequence is 15 residues long. The CDR3 nucleotides are TGTGCCACCAGCCGGGAGGCAGGGGGACAAGAGACCCAGTACTTC. Residues: CATSREAGGQETQYF.

CDR3 residues: CASSIEGGPLAYGYTF. The CDR3 coding sequence is TGTGCCAGTAGTATAGAAGGCGGGCCTTTGGCCTATGGCTACACCTTC. This chain connects TRBV19 to TRBJ1-2, with D unclear. Trimming left V 0 bases short and J 4 bases short, with 15 bases between. The length of the CDR3 is 16 residues. Germline CDR1 and CDR2: LNHDA and SQIVND (reference sequence).

The V gene is TRBV7-2, the J gene TRBJ2-1; no definite D call. The CDR3 runs to 18 residues. Trimming removed 2 bases at V and 0 bases at J, with 17 bases between. The V gene's germline CDR1 is SGHTA and CDR2 FQGNSA. DNA for the CDR3: TGTGCCAGCAGCTTACCCCCTTATAGTCTTAGCTCCTACAATGAGCAGTTCTTC. This translates into CASSLPPYSLSSYNEQFF.

The J gene is TRBJ2-7, the V gene TRBV19; 9 bases match TRBD1. The trim removed 7 bases at V and 3 bases at J, leaving 4 bases unmatched. This CDR3 has 13 residues. CDR1 and CDR2 (germline): LNHDA, SQIVND (reference sequence). The DNA of the CDR3 is TGTGCCAGTACCTCGACAGGGGGCTACGAGCAGTACTTC. Translated, it gives CASTSTGGYEQYF.

The rearrangement joins TRBV5-5 to TRBJ2-7; D is unclear. This CDR3 contains 13 residues. V dropped 2 bases and J dropped 5 bases, with 11 bases sitting between them. Germline CDR1 SGHKS, CDR2 YYEKEE (reference sequence). Here the CDR3 DNA reads TGTGCCAGCAGCTTTCAGGCCTGGAACGAGCAGTACTTC. Its protein product is CASSFQAWNEQYF. Full variable domain (outside the CDR3, taken from reference TRBV5-5 and TRBJ2-7): DAGVTQSPTHLIKTRGQQVTLRCSPISGHKSVSWYQQVLGQGPQFIFQYYEKEERGRGNFPDRFSARQFPNYSSELNVNALLLGDSALYLCASSFQAWNEQYFGPGTRLTVT.

The gene calls are TRBV7-2 and TRBJ2-7; no clear D gene. The CDR3 runs to 15 residues. CDR1 and CDR2 from the germline V gene are SGHTA and FQGNSA. V lost 1 base and J 0 bases, leaving 10 bases between the germline ends. CDR3 DNA: TGTGCCAGCAGCTTAGAATCCTCAGTCTCCTACGAGCAGTACTTC. Translation gives CASSLESSVSYEQYF.

The rearrangement uses TRBV28 and TRBJ2-3; 10 bases align to TRBD1. The J segment lost 7 bases and the V segment lost 4 bases, leaving 14 bases of the junction unmatched. Germline-derived CDR1 and CDR2 are MDHEN and SYDVKM. This CDR3 spans 17 amino acids. For the CDR3, the DNA is TGTGCCAGCAGTTCGACAGGGGGCCCCGACGGGGGAAATACGCAGTATTTT. Its protein product is CASSSTGGPDGGNTQYF.

J is TRBJ2-1 and V is TRBV19; D might be TRBD1 or TRBD2, each matching 5 bases. The CDR3 extends over 17 amino acids. Germline V lookup: CDR1 LNHDA, CDR2 SQIVND (reference sequence). The germline V and J ends were trimmed by 5 bases and 0 bases, with 17 bases remaining between them. CDR3 loop: CASSFPRDGSSYNEQFF. CDR3 bases: TGTGCCAGTAGTTTCCCAAGGGACGGCAGCTCCTACAATGAGCAGTTCTTC.

This chain links TRBV4-1 with TRBJ1-2, with 8 nucleotides matching TRBD1. The CDR3 is 16 amino acids. Losses at the gene ends were 1 base for V and 0 bases for J; bases not matched to a gene: 4. CDR1 is MGHRA, CDR2 YSYEKL, per germline. CDR3 nucleotide sequence: TGCGCCAGCAGCCAAGGGGGACAGGAGTCTAACTATGGCTACACCTTC. Protein sequence: CASSQGGQESNYGYTF.

This chain uses TRBV18 with TRBJ2-1; 7 bases are a match to TRBD2. Germline V CDR1 and CDR2: KGHSH, LQKENI. V lost 1 base, J lost 4 bases, and 13 bases stayed unmatched. This CDR3 region has 18 residues. This CDR3 is CASSPRGGAEVKYNEQFF. In nucleotides, the CDR3 is TGTGCCAGCTCACCACGGGGGGGAGCGGAAGTTAAATACAATGAGCAGTTCTTC.

V and J are TRBV9 and TRBJ2-5, with D possibly being TRBD1 (5 bases). Trimming took off 0 bases at V and 4 bases at J, with 19 bases between the two ends. Germline V lookup: CDR1 SGDLS, CDR2 YYNGEE. The CDR3 is made up of 17 amino acids. The CDR3 DNA sequence: TGTGCCAGCAGCGTAGGTGCACCCGCGCAGGGTGGAGAGACCCAGTACTTC. Its protein product is CASSVGAPAQGGETQYF.

The genes are TRBV27 and TRBJ1-1; D might be TRBD1 (5 bases). The CDR3 totals 14 residues. Per germline, CDR1 MNHEY and CDR2 SMNVEV (reference sequence). With 4 bases removed from V and 5 bases from J, the gap between germline ends came to 14 bases. CDR3 bases: TGTGCCAGCAGTTCAAGGACACGGATGACTGAAGCTTTCTTT. Translating it yields CASSSRTRMTEAFF.

The V and J genes are TRBV7-3 and TRBJ1-5; D gene ambiguous. V was trimmed by 2 bases and J by 9 bases, leaving 17 bases between them. This CDR3 is 15 amino acids long. Germline-derived CDR1 and CDR2 are SGHTA and FQGTGA. The CDR3 loop reads CASSLGQALWWPQHF. The CDR3 DNA is TGTGCCAGCAGCTTAGGGCAGGCACTTTGGTGGCCCCAGCATTTT.

V gene TRBV28 combines with J gene TRBJ2-1; D ambiguous. Trimming removed 7 bases from V and 0 bases from J, with 13 bases in between. Germline CDR1 MDHEN, CDR2 SYDVKM. The CDR3 sequence is 15 residues long. CDR3 coding DNA: TGTGCCAGCATTAGTACAGTGAGCTCCTACAATGAGCAGTTCTTC. Its protein product is CASISTVSSYNEQFF.

This rearrangement joins TRBV4-1 to TRBJ2-2, with 9 bases aligning to TRBD1. This CDR3 contains 15 residues. Germline lookup yields CDR1 MGHRA and CDR2 YSYEKL. Germline trimming cut 1 base from V and 4 bases from J; bases unmatched to any gene: 1. The CDR3 here is CASSQGDRATGELFF. The DNA of the CDR3 is TGCGCCAGCAGCCAAGGGGACAGGGCCACCGGGGAGCTGTTTTTT.